This T cell receptor beta chain was obtained from a study of cytomegalovirus exposure and HLA in healthy donors. From germline, CDR1 is SNHLY and CDR2 FYNNEI. Deletions cut 5 bases from V and 4 bases from J, with 18 bases between. This CDR3 is 16 amino acids long. Both 60 Vbeta primers and 13 Jbeta primers went into the PCR. Clones were sequenced by immunoSEQ multiplex PCR, and TCRdb holds only the in-frame ones, with some missing. The sample lists about 160,000 clones; approximately 80% were seen once. The sample was PBMCs. The chain is built from TRBV2 and TRBJ1-5, with D perhaps matching TRBD1 (5 bases). The source of this sequence is a man in his forties or fifties in good health and CMV-seronegative. The DNA of the CDR3 is TGTGCCAGCAGTCCTCCGTGGAGGGGAGGTAATCAGCCCCAGCATTTT. Protein: CASSPPWRGGNQPQHF.